The rows below give T cell receptor beta chains drawn from one sample of a study of blood T cell repertoires in COVID-19. The method was immunoSEQ multiplex PCR; TCRdb's version includes in-frame clones alone and lacks a portion of them. The data contain some 310,000 clones, roughly 87% of them seen just once; the ten biggest clones take up 1%. The sequencing sample was made of peripheral blood. These receptors were collected from a man in his forties or fifties with active or convalescent COVID-19. The CDR3 runs from the conserved cysteine through the conserved F or W. A D gene is named only where the DNA matches it firmly. Size is stated for part of the rows, as once, few or many counts, or as a class when the clone is expanded.

v_gene	abundance	d_gene	j_gene	CDR3aa	CDR3nt
TRBV15	-	-	TRBJ1-4	CATSRDPGGNEKLFF	TGTGCCACCAGCAGAGATCCCGGGGGTAATGAAAAACTGTTTTTT
TRBV6-6	-	-	TRBJ1-3	CASSYSQGNTIYF	TGTGCCAGCAGTTACTCTCAGGGAAACACCATATATTTT
TRBV5-1	-	-	TRBJ1-2	CASSLGGDDGYTF	TGCGCCAGCAGCTTGGGGGGCGACGATGGCTACACCTTC
TRBV20-1	-	TRBD1	TRBJ1-1	CSASYRGGEAFF	TGCAGTGCTAGTTACAGGGGTGGCGAAGCTTTCTTT
TRBV2	-	TRBD2	TRBJ2-3	CASSESGRARDTQYF	TGTGCCAGCAGTGAAAGCGGGAGGGCTAGAGATACGCAGTATTTT
TRBV9	-	TRBD2	TRBJ2-2	CASKMTSEVGELFF	TGTGCCAGCAAGATGACTAGCGAGGTCGGGGAGCTGTTTTTT
TRBV20-1	-	-	TRBJ1-1	CSASGRTEAFF	TGCAGTGCTAGCGGCAGGACTGAAGCTTTCTTT
TRBV7-9	-	-	TRBJ1-2	CASSLVQGGYGYTF	TGTGCCAGCAGCTTAGTACAGGGTGGCTATGGCTACACCTTC
TRBV7-3	-	-	TRBJ2-4	CASSKIAEPLAKNIQYF	TGTGCCAGCAGTAAAATAGCGGAGCCCCTAGCCAAAAACATTCAGTACTTC
TRBV5-1	-	TRBD1	TRBJ2-7	CASPWTGGLKGF	TGCGCCAGCCCCTGGACAGGGGGATTGAAAGGGTTC
TRBV28	-	-	TRBJ2-7	CASSTTGGAGGEQYF	TGTGCCAGCAGCACTACAGGGGGAGCGGGAGGCGAGCAGTACTTC
TRBV27	-	-	TRBJ1-3	CASSGTISGNTIYF	TGTGCCAGCAGCGGGACTATCTCTGGAAACACCATATATTTT
TRBV9	-	-	TRBJ2-7	CASSSPGRDEQYF	TGTGCCAGCAGTTCCCCCGGCAGGGACGAGCAGTACTTC
TRBV19	-	-	TRBJ1-1	CASSGHLNTEAFF	TGTGCCAGCTCAGGACATTTGAACACTGAAGCTTTCTTT
TRBV10-3	-	-	TRBJ2-2	CAISESTSLSNTGELFF	TGTGCCATCAGTGAGTCGACAAGCCTCTCCAACACCGGGGAGCTGTTTTTT
TRBV7-2	-	-	TRBJ2-1	CASSPAGQYIYEQFF	TGTGCCAGCAGCCCCGCGGGACAGTATATTTATGAGCAGTTCTTC
TRBV5-1	once	TRBD2	TRBJ2-3	CASSLGLAGPDTQYF	TGCGCCAGCAGCTTGGGACTAGCGGGGCCAGATACGCAGTATTTT
TRBV6-6	once	-	TRBJ2-7	CASSYRGGSSYEQYF	TGTGCCAGCAGTTACCGTGGGGGGAGCTCCTACGAGCAGTACTTC
TRBV19	-	-	TRBJ1-1	CASSLRGSSTEAFF	TGTGCCAGTAGTCTCAGGGGATCGAGCACTGAAGCTTTCTTT
TRBV5-5	few	-	TRBJ2-2	CASSFETNTGELFF	TGTGCCAGCAGCTTCGAGACGAACACCGGGGAGCTGTTTTTT
TRBV28	once	-	TRBJ1-2	CASSSGQGGYTF	TGTGCCAGCAGCTCAGGGCAGGGTGGCTACACCTTC
TRBV4-3	-	-	TRBJ1-2	CASSQEKYRVMYGYTF	TGCGCCAGCAGCCAGGAAAAGTACAGGGTTATGTATGGCTACACCTTC
TRBV28	-	TRBD1	TRBJ2-1	CASSLLHRGIVNEQFF	TGTGCCAGCAGTTTATTACACAGGGGGATTGTCAATGAGCAGTTCTTC
TRBV19	many	-	TRBJ2-5	CASRQVGETQYF	TGTGCCAGTAGACAGGTCGGAGAGACCCAGTACTTC
TRBV5-1	-	TRBD2	TRBJ2-7	CASSLQRGPVHEQYF	TGCGCCAGCAGCCTCCAGCGGGGTCCTGTCCACGAGCAGTACTTC
TRBV6-5	-	TRBD2	TRBJ2-1	CASRLAGGRNEQFF	TGTGCCAGTCGCCTAGCGGGAGGGCGGAATGAGCAGTTCTTC
TRBV6-1	-	-	TRBJ1-5	CASSEFREEHF	TGTGCCAGCAGTGAATTCAGGGAGGAACATTTT
TRBV15	few	-	TRBJ2-5	CATSRVIAETQYF	TGTGCCACCAGCAGGGTGATCGCGGAGACCCAGTACTTC
TRBV30	-	-	TRBJ2-1	CAWSVQGGSEFF	TGTGCCTGGAGTGTACAAGGCGGGTCTGAGTTCTTC
TRBV3-1/TRBV3-2	once	-	TRBJ1-4	CASSPGGGTNEKLFF	TGTGCCAGCAGCCCGGGGGGGGGAACTAATGAAAAACTGTTTTTT
TRBV6-4	many	TRBD1	TRBJ1-5	CASSDPRGQGRLDQPQHF	TGTGCCAGCAGTGACCCTAGGGGACAGGGGCGTTTGGATCAGCCCCAGCATTTT
TRBV3-1/TRBV3-2	-	-	TRBJ2-1	CASSQGNSDYNEQFF	TGTGCCAGCAGCCAAGGAAATAGCGACTACAATGAGCAGTTCTTC
TRBV6-2/TRBV6-3	-	-	TRBJ1-5	CASSSEADQPQHF	TGTGCCAGCAGTTCCGAAGCCGATCAGCCCCAGCATTTT
TRBV7-2	-	-	TRBJ1-3	CASSPGQSSGNTIYF	TGTGCCAGCAGCCCCGGACAGAGCTCTGGAAACACCATATATTTT
TRBV10-1	-	-	TRBJ2-2	CASSHALYSGAIVSQHYTGELFF	TGCGCCAGCAGTCACGCGTTATATAGTGGGGCGATTGTGTCCCAACACTACACCGGGGAGCTGTTTTTT
TRBV24-1	once	TRBD2	TRBJ2-1	CATTSAPGLAGGCEQFF	TGTGCCACAACTTCCGCCCCTGGACTAGCGGGAGGCTGTGAGCAGTTCTTC
TRBV29-1	-	TRBD1	TRBJ1-1	CSAGRDRGTEAFF	TGCAGCGCAGGAAGGGACAGGGGGACTGAAGCTTTCTTT
TRBV2	-	-	TRBJ1-4	CASSVNNEKLFF	TGTGCCAGCAGTGTCAATAATGAAAAACTGTTTTTT
TRBV5-1	-	-	TRBJ2-2	CASSPRDSGALNTGELFF	TGCGCCAGCAGCCCGAGGGACTCGGGCGCCCTGAACACCGGGGAGCTGTTTTTT
TRBV6-4	-	-	TRBJ1-1	CASSDSPGLEAFF	TGTGCCAGCAGTGACTCACCGGGACTTGAAGCTTTCTTT
TRBV6-2/TRBV6-3	-	-	TRBJ2-5	CASSYSGGGDQETQYF	TGTGCCAGCAGTTACTCCGGCGGGGGCGACCAAGAGACCCAGTACTTC
TRBV5-4	-	TRBD1	TRBJ1-1	CASSPSTGRNTEAFF	TGTGCCAGCAGCCCCTCGACAGGGCGGAACACTGAAGCTTTCTTT
TRBV4-3	once	TRBD1	TRBJ1-1	CASSQEGRGRTEAFF	TGCGCCAGCAGCCAAGAGGGCAGGGGGCGAACTGAAGCTTTCTTT
TRBV24-1	-	-	TRBJ1-3	CATSTGRPGNTIYF	TGTGCCACCAGTACAGGAAGACCTGGAAACACCATATATTTT
TRBV5-1	-	TRBD1	TRBJ1-3	CASTPMGTGAGNTIYF	TGCGCCAGCACCCCAATGGGGACAGGGGCTGGAAACACCATATATTTT
TRBV14	-	-	TRBJ1-3	CASSLQGVGSRRIGNTIYF	TGTGCCAGCAGCCTCCAAGGGGTGGGCTCCAGAAGAATTGGAAACACCATATATTTT
TRBV28	-	TRBD1	TRBJ2-2	CASSPYRDRATGELFF	TGTGCCAGCAGTCCGTACCGGGACAGGGCAACCGGGGAGCTGTTTTTT
TRBV28	-	TRBD1	TRBJ2-3	CASSSFDRVSDTQYF	TGTGCCAGCAGTTCCTTTGACAGGGTGTCAGATACGCAGTATTTT
TRBV7-9	-	TRBD1	TRBJ1-1	CASSLPGTGLNTEAFF	TGTGCCAGCAGCCTACCTGGGACAGGGCTGAACACTGAAGCTTTCTTT
TRBV28	-	-	TRBJ1-1	CASSSILTGYMNTEAFF	TGTGCCAGCAGTTCGATTCTGACAGGCTACATGAACACTGAAGCTTTCTTT
TRBV19	-	-	TRBJ2-1	CASSMSPGSYNEQFF	TGTGCCAGTAGTATGTCCCCAGGCTCCTACAATGAGCAGTTCTTC
TRBV29-1	-	TRBD1	TRBJ1-2	CSPERTGGGYTF	TGCAGCCCAGAACGGACAGGGGGCGGCTACACCTTC